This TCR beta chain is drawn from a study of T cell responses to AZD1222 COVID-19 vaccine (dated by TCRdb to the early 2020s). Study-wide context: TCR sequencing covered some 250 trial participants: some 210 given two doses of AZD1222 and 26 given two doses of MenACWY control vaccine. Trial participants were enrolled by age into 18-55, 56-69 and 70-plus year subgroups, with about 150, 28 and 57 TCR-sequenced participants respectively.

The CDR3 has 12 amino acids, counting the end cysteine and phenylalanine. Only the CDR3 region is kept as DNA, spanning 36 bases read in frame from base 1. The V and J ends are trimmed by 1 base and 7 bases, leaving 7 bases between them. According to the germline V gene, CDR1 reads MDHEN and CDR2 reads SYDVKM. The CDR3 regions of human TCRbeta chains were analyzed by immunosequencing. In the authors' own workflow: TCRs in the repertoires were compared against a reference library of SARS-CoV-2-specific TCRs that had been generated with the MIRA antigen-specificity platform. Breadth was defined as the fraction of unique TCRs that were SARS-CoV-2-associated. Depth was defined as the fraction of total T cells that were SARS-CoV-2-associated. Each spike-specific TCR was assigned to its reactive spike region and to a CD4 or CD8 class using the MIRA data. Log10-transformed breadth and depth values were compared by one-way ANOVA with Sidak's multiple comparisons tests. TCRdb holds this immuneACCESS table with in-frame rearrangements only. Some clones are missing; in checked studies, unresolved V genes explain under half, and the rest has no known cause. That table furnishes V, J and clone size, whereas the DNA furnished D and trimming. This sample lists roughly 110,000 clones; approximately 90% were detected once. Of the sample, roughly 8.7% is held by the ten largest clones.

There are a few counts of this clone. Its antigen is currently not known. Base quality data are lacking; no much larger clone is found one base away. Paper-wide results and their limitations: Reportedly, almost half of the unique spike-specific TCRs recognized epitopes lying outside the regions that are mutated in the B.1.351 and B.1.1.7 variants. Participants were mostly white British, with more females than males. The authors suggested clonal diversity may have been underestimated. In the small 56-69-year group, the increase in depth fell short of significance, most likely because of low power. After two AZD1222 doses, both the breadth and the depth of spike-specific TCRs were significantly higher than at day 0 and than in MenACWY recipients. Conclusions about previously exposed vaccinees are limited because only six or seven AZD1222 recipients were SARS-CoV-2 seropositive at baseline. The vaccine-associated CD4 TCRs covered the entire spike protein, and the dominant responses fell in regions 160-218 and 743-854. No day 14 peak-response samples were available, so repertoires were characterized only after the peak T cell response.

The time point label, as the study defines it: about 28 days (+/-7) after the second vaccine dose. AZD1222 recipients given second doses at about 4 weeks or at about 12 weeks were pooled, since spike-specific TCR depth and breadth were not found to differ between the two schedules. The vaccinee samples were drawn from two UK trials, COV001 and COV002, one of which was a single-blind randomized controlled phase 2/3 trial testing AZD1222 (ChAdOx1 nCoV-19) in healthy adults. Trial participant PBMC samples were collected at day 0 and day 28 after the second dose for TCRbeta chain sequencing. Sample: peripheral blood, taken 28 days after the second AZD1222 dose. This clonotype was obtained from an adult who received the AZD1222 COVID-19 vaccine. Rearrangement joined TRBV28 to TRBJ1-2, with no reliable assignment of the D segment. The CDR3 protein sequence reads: CASSLYPSGYTF. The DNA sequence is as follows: TGTGCCAGCAGTTTATATCCGTCTGGCTACACCTTC.